The rows below give T cell receptor beta chains drawn from one sample of a study of metastatic and nonmetastatic thyroid tumors. TCRdb redid the clone calls on the PCR reads using MiXCR. There are 45,000 to 65,000 clones in the sample; 20% to 25% occur only once, and 4% to 5% lies in the top ten. The material sequenced was blood. These receptors were collected from a female donor with papillary thyroid cancer or a benign thyroid nodule (not recorded which). Some clones in this sample may be carry-over from other donors' samples. Both conserved end residues are part of each CDR3. D genes are given only for firm matches. Clone size, where shown, is once, few, many, or a class for clones that have expanded.

d_gene: -
v_gene: TRBV4-1
len: 17
abundance: many
j_gene: TRBJ2-1
CDR3nt: TGCGCCAGCAGCCAAGTTGCGGGATCTATCTCCTACAATGAGCAGTTCTTC
CDR3aa: CASSQVAGSISYNEQFF

d_gene: -
v_gene: TRBV28
len: 15
abundance: -
j_gene: TRBJ2-7
CDR3nt: TGTGCCAGCAGCTACCTTAGCAGTCGCTCCTACGAGCAGTACTTC
CDR3aa: CASSYLSSRSYEQYF

d_gene: TRBD1
v_gene: TRBV20-1
len: 14
abundance: few
j_gene: TRBJ1-4
CDR3nt: TGCAGTGCTCCCCCAGGGGGGGGTGTTGAAAAACTGTTTTTT
CDR3aa: CSAPPGGGVEKLFF

d_gene: -
v_gene: TRBV12-3/TRBV12-4
len: 13
abundance: many
j_gene: TRBJ1-1
CDR3nt: TGTGCCAGCAGTTTAGTGGGGTACGCTGAAGCTTTCTTT
CDR3aa: CASSLVGYAEAFF

d_gene: -
v_gene: TRBV5-1
len: 15
abundance: many
j_gene: TRBJ2-3
CDR3nt: TGCGCCAGCAGCTTGGCCGATCCCTCTTTGGATACGCAGTATTTT
CDR3aa: CASSLADPSLDTQYF

d_gene: -
v_gene: TRBV28
len: 14
abundance: -
j_gene: TRBJ1-5
CDR3nt: TGTGCCAGTAGTTTGTTAAGGGGGAATCAGCCCCGGCATTTT
CDR3aa: CASSLLRGNQPRHF

d_gene: -
v_gene: TRBV20-1
len: 13
abundance: -
j_gene: TRBJ2-7
CDR3nt: TGCAGTGCTAGTCAGGGGATTTCCTACGAGCATTACTTC
CDR3aa: CSASQGISYEHYF

d_gene: -
v_gene: TRBV20-1
len: 16
abundance: many
j_gene: TRBJ2-7
CDR3nt: TGCAGTGCTAGAGGCCGCGACAGGACCTACATCTACGAGCAGTACTTC
CDR3aa: CSARGRDRTYIYEQYF

d_gene: -
v_gene: TRBV4-1
len: 15
abundance: -
j_gene: TRBJ2-2
CDR3nt: TGCGCCAGCAGCCAAGTGTCCCGCGGCACCTGGGAGCTCTTTTTT
CDR3aa: CASSQVSRGTWELFF

d_gene: TRBD2
v_gene: TRBV14
len: 17
abundance: many
j_gene: TRBJ2-7
CDR3nt: TGTGCCAGCAGCCAACATATTTGGGGGGGACTCGACTACGAGCAGTACTTC
CDR3aa: CASSQHIWGGLDYEQYF

d_gene: -
v_gene: TRBV19
len: 16
abundance: many
j_gene: TRBJ2-5
CDR3nt: TGTGCCAGTAGTATAGACGCCAGGGTGGCACAAGAGACCCAGTACTTC
CDR3aa: CASSIDARVAQETQYF

d_gene: TRBD2
v_gene: TRBV9
len: 15
abundance: many
j_gene: TRBJ2-1
CDR3nt: TGTGCCAGCAGCGTAGCACTAGCGGGAAGGGATGAGCAGTTCTTC
CDR3aa: CASSVALAGRDEQFF

d_gene: -
v_gene: TRBV7-3
len: 15
abundance: many
j_gene: TRBJ2-3
CDR3nt: TGTGCCAGCAGCTTCGACCCAGGGATGGGCGATACGCAGTATTTT
CDR3aa: CASSFDPGMGDTQYF

d_gene: TRBD1
v_gene: TRBV6-1
len: 15
abundance: many
j_gene: TRBJ2-2
CDR3nt: TGTGCCAGCAGCCCGGGACAGACCTACGGCGGGGAGCTGTTTTTT
CDR3aa: CASSPGQTYGGELFF

d_gene: TRBD1
v_gene: TRBV27
len: 16
abundance: many
j_gene: TRBJ1-5
CDR3nt: TGTGCCAGCAGTTTAAAGACAGGGGGCGGCAATCAGCCCCAGCATTTT
CDR3aa: CASSLKTGGGNQPQHF

d_gene: -
v_gene: TRBV6-2/TRBV6-3
len: 14
abundance: many
j_gene: TRBJ2-7
CDR3nt: TGTGCCAGCAGTTACGGGGTAGGCCCCTACGAGCAGTACTTC
CDR3aa: CASSYGVGPYEQYF

d_gene: -
v_gene: TRBV6-1
len: 14
abundance: few
j_gene: TRBJ2-5
CDR3nt: TGTGCCGGCAGTGACTCCGGGGCACAAGAGACCCAGTACTTC
CDR3aa: CAGSDSGAQETQYF

d_gene: -
v_gene: TRBV19
len: 12
abundance: many
j_gene: TRBJ1-2
CDR3nt: TGTGCCAGTAGTGCCCCCGGGGGTGGCTACACCTTC
CDR3aa: CASSAPGGGYTF

d_gene: -
v_gene: TRBV6-1
len: 13
abundance: -
j_gene: TRBJ1-2
CDR3nt: TGTGCCAGCAGTGGCGACATGGTGGGCCGCTACACCTTC
CDR3aa: CASSGDMVGRYTF

d_gene: -
v_gene: TRBV5-6
len: 12
abundance: many
j_gene: TRBJ1-1
CDR3nt: TGTGCCAGCAGCTTCGGTAACACTGAAGCTTTCTTT
CDR3aa: CASSFGNTEAFF

d_gene: TRBD2
v_gene: TRBV20-1
len: 14
abundance: many
j_gene: TRBJ2-3
CDR3nt: TGCAGTGCGGGGCCTAGCGGGAGGACAGATACGCAGTATTTT
CDR3aa: CSAGPSGRTDTQYF

d_gene: -
v_gene: TRBV15
len: 12
abundance: many
j_gene: TRBJ1-2
CDR3nt: TGTGCCACCAGCTTACAGAACTATGGCTACACCTTC
CDR3aa: CATSLQNYGYTF

d_gene: -
v_gene: TRBV7-2
len: 15
abundance: many
j_gene: TRBJ1-5
CDR3nt: TGTGCCAGCAGCCCAACGATGACAGGCAGTCAGCCCCAGCATTTT
CDR3aa: CASSPTMTGSQPQHF

d_gene: -
v_gene: TRBV6-1
len: 13
abundance: many
j_gene: TRBJ1-1
CDR3nt: TGTGCCAGCAGTGTGTCCGTGAACACTGAAGCTTTCTTT
CDR3aa: CASSVSVNTEAFF

d_gene: -
v_gene: TRBV29-1
len: 11
abundance: many
j_gene: TRBJ1-1
CDR3nt: TGCAGCGTTCCAGTGAACACTGAAGCTTTCTTT
CDR3aa: CSVPVNTEAFF

d_gene: -
v_gene: TRBV6-5
len: 13
abundance: -
j_gene: TRBJ2-1
CDR3nt: TGTGCCAGCAGTTACGGGTGGTACAGAGAGCAGTTCTTC
CDR3aa: CASSYGWYREQFF

d_gene: TRBD2
v_gene: TRBV28
len: 15
abundance: many
j_gene: TRBJ2-1
CDR3nt: TGTGCCAGCAGTCCTCCCAAGACTAGCATGCGGGAGCAGTTCTTC
CDR3aa: CASSPPKTSMREQFF

d_gene: -
v_gene: TRBV2
len: 17
abundance: many
j_gene: TRBJ1-3
CDR3nt: TGTGCCAGCAGTTTTCGGACATTCACGAGCTCTGGAAACACCATATATTTT
CDR3aa: CASSFRTFTSSGNTIYF

d_gene: TRBD1
v_gene: TRBV28
len: 13
abundance: -
j_gene: TRBJ1-2
CDR3nt: TGTGCCGTCGACAGGGGGGGAAGCTATGGCTACACCTTC
CDR3aa: CAVDRGGSYGYTF